This T cell receptor (beta chain) is from a study of T cells after yellow fever vaccination. MiXCR was run by TCRdb on the 5' RACE reads, yielding one entry per CDR3 protein. The repertoire holds some 600,000 distinct CDR3 sequences, with about 17% as singletons. V lost 4 bases to trimming and J lost 3 bases, with 10 bases between them. This CDR3 comprises 13 residues. The germline V gene has CDR1 SGHRS and CDR2 YFSETQ. The sequence came from a man younger than 35 who received the YFV17D yellow fever vaccine. The chain couples TRBV5-1 to TRBJ1-1; D gene unclear. Sequencing was performed on PBMCs, taken 5 days after the first yellow fever vaccination. Here the CDR3 reads CASSEGGYTEAFF. The CDR3 DNA is TGCGCCAGCAGCGAGGGAGGGTACACTGAAGCTTTCTTT. Supplemented by reference TRBV5-1 and TRBJ1-1, the full variable domain reads KAGVTQTPRYLIKTRGQQVTLSCSPISGHRSVSWYQQTPGQGLQFLFEYFSETQRNKGNFPGRFSGRQFSNSRSEMNVSTLELGDSALYLCASSEGGYTEAFFGQGTRLTVV.